Listed here are 22 T cell receptor beta chains from one sample, sequenced in a study of cytomegalovirus exposure and HLA in healthy donors. The repertoire was sequenced with immunoSEQ multiplex PCR; TCRdb's copy has only in-frame clones and lacks some. Of 120,000 to 150,000 clones listed, 70% to 90% are singletons. The sample consisted of PBMCs. The receptor set was obtained from a woman in her 30s in good health and CMV-seronegative.

The chain employs TRBV19 and TRBJ1-2; TRBD1 matches 7 bases. The V segment lost 7 bases and the J segment 4 bases; nucleotides outside the gene matches: 6. The CDR3 loop spans 13 amino acids. Germline V gene data show CDR1 as LNHDA and CDR2 as SQIVND (reference sequence). CDR3 DNA: TGTGCCAGTACCGGCGACAGGGTCTATGGCTACACCTTC. Translation: CASTGDRVYGYTF.

The chain has TRBV27 and TRBJ1-1, with TRBD1 matching 9 bases. The CDR3 has 15 amino acids. Germline loops: CDR1 MNHEY, CDR2 SMNVEV (reference sequence). V lost 6 bases, J lost 8 bases, and 13 bases stayed unmatched. CDR3 DNA: TGTGCCAGCAGCTTCCACGGACAGGGGCCATCCGAAGCTTTCTTT. It is translated as CASSFHGQGPSEAFF.

The V gene is TRBV29-1, the J gene TRBJ2-2; D gene ambiguous. This CDR3 region has 13 residues. The V gene's germline CDR1 is SQVTM and CDR2 ANQGSEA. The ends were cut back, 3 bases at V and 1 base at J, with 6 bases in the middle. CDR3: CSVEGLNTGELFF. The CDR3 region has the DNA TGCAGCGTTGAGGGCCTGAACACCGGGGAGCTGTTTTTT.

This clone was detected only once. The chain is built from TRBV5-4 and TRBJ1-6, with D maybe TRBD1 (6 bases). CDR1 SGHNT and CDR2 YYREEE come from the germline V gene (reference sequence). V lost 3 bases and J 7 bases, leaving 20 bases between the germline ends. CDR3 length: 17 residues. CDR3 bases: TGTGCCAGCAGCTGGTTAAAAACAGGGACAAAGAATTCACCCCTCCACTTT. Protein sequence: CASSWLKTGTKNSPLHF.

This clone was recorded only once. The CDR3 DNA reads TGCAGTGCTTTCTACCACAATGAGCAGTTCTTC. It translates to CSAFYHNEQFF. The chain joins TRBV20-1 to TRBJ2-1; D is unclear. CDR1 and CDR2 from the germline V gene are DFQATT and SNEGSKA (reference sequence). The CDR3 is made up of 11 amino acids. Trimming pared 5 bases from V and 5 bases from J, leaving 7 bases between.

This clone was counted only a few times. The chain combines TRBV15 with TRBJ1-2; 7 nucleotides align to TRBD1. This CDR3 has 13 residues. With 4 bases clipped from V and 8 bases from J, the junction kept 7 bases outside the gene matches. Germline V lookup: CDR1 LNHNV, CDR2 YYDKDF (reference sequence). CDR3 nucleotides: TGTGCCACCAGCAAAGGACAGGCTGGAGGCTACACCTTC. Its protein product is CATSKGQAGGYTF.

The rearrangement links TRBV5-1 to TRBJ2-5; 16 positions agree with TRBD2. Germline V gene data show CDR1 as SGHRS and CDR2 as YFSETQ. CDR3 size: 19 residues. Trimming at V came to 4 bases and at J to 4 bases, leaving 13 bases not matched to a gene. The CDR3 bases are TGCGCCAGCAGCCCTACCACCGGGACTAGCGGGGGGGCGGGAGAGACCCAGTACTTC. It translates to CASSPTTGTSGGAGETQYF.

This clone was recorded a few times. The V and J genes are TRBV6-5 and TRBJ2-7, with D maybe TRBD1 (5 bases). CDR3 length equals 14 residues. Per the germline V gene, CDR1 is MNHEY and CDR2 is SVGAGI. The germline V and J ends were trimmed by 4 bases and 2 bases, with 12 bases remaining between them. CDR3 protein: CASSSPGLTYEQYF. The CDR3 DNA reads as TGTGCCAGCAGTTCGCCAGGGCTCACCTACGAGCAGTACTTC.

The J gene is TRBJ2-1, the V gene TRBV4-3; 7 bases map to TRBD1. The CDR3 loop spans 16 amino acids. V gave up 0 bases and J gave up 3 bases; unmatched junction bases: 5. The germline CDR1 and CDR2 sequences are LGHNA and YSLEER. CDR3 sequence (DNA): TGCGCCAGCAGCCAAGATGAGGGGGCAGGCTACAATGAGCAGTTCTTC. Translation gives CASSQDEGAGYNEQFF.

The sample holds a few counts of this clone. The V call is TRBV30, the J call TRBJ2-6, with D tentatively TRBD2 (5 bases). V was shortened by 3 bases and J by 0 bases, with 9 bases between the two germline ends. Germline V gives CDR1 GTSNPN, CDR2 SVGIG (reference sequence). This CDR3 contains 15 residues. The CDR3, as DNA: TGTGCCTGGAGGCGACGGGGCTCTGGGGCCAACGTCCTGACTTTC. Translating gives CAWRRRGSGANVLTF.

The rearrangement links TRBV18 to TRBJ2-7; the D is unclear. CDR1 and CDR2 (germline): KGHSH, LQKENI. Trimming pared 3 bases from V and 6 bases from J, leaving 12 bases between. The CDR3 covers 13 residues. CDR3 nucleotides: TGTGCCAGCTCACCGGGCGCTCTCCCCGAGCAGTACTTC. This codes for CASSPGALPEQYF.

The chain combines TRBV5-1 with TRBJ2-7, with TRBD1 as a possible D gene (5 bases). The ends were cut back, 4 bases at V and 0 bases at J, with 11 bases in the middle. CDR1 is SGHRS and CDR2 is YFSETQ in the germline V gene. The length of the CDR3 is 14 residues. DNA of the CDR3: TGCGCCAGCAGCCGACAGAGGAGCTCCTACGAGCAGTACTTC. Its translation is CASSRQRSSYEQYF.

The gene calls are TRBV28 and TRBJ1-1; a weak D match, TRBD1 (5 bases). The CDR3 runs 15 residues. Trimming stripped 5 bases from V and 5 bases from J, with 18 bases between. CDR1 and CDR2 from the germline V gene are MDHEN and SYDVKM. CDR3 region: CASSPRGSGGTEAFF. The CDR3 region has the DNA TGTGCCAGCAGTCCAAGGGGTTCGGGGGGGACTGAAGCTTTCTTT.

J is TRBJ2-2 and V is TRBV5-1, with D tentatively TRBD1 (5 bases). There are 15 residues in the CDR3. Germline V gives CDR1 SGHRS, CDR2 YFSETQ. The ends were cut back, 0 bases at V and 7 bases at J, with 13 bases in the middle. The CDR3 DNA is TGCGCCAGCAGCTTGGCCAGCAGGGTTTACGGGGAGCTGTTTTTT. It translates to CASSLASRVYGELFF.

This chain connects TRBV19 to TRBJ2-1; TRBD2 agrees at 9 bases. Per germline, CDR1 LNHDA and CDR2 SQIVND (reference sequence). The ends lost 1 base at V and 12 bases at J; junction bases unmatched: 7. The CDR3 runs to 14 residues. CDR3 amino acids: CASSIVRAGGGQFF. CDR3 nucleotides: TGTGCCAGTAGTATAGTTCGAGCGGGGGGAGGGCAGTTCTTC.

This clone was detected a few times. The chain employs TRBV7-9 and TRBJ2-7, with 9 bases matching TRBD1. V gave up 3 bases and J gave up 3 bases; unmatched junction bases: 0. The germline V gene encodes CDR1 SEHNR and CDR2 FQNEAQ (reference sequence). This CDR3 region has 13 residues. The CDR3 nucleotides are TGTGCCAGCAGCTTGACAGGGGGCTACGAGCAGTACTTC. Translated: CASSLTGGYEQYF. Complete variable domain (other parts from reference TRBV7-9 and TRBJ2-7): DTGVSQNPRHKITKRGQNVTFRCDPISEHNRLYWYRQTLGQGPEFLTYFQNEAQLEKSRLLSDRFSAERPKGSFSTLEIQRTEQGDSAMYLCASSLTGGYEQYFGPGTRLTVT.

This CDR3 reads CASSELGGSQETQYF. In DNA, the CDR3 is TGTGCCAGCAGCGAGCTGGGTGGGAGCCAAGAGACCCAGTACTTC. The gene calls are TRBV7-2 and TRBJ2-5; possibly TRBD2 for D (5 bases). This CDR3 spans 15 amino acids. From germline, CDR1 is SGHTA and CDR2 FQGNSA. Trimming took off 5 bases at V and 1 base at J, with 14 bases between the two ends.

The chain carries TRBV27 and TRBJ2-7; possibly TRBD1 for D (6 bases). There are 14 residues in the CDR3. From germline, CDR1 is MNHEY and CDR2 SMNVEV (reference sequence). Trimming shortened V by 2 bases and J by 0 bases, and 8 bases separated the two germline ends. The CDR3 coding sequence is TGTGCCAGCAGTTTACCGGACAGCTCCTACGAGCAGTACTTC. This translates into CASSLPDSSYEQYF.

The chain joins TRBV6-5 to TRBJ1-1; a weak D match, TRBD1 (5 bases). The CDR3 is 15 residues long. The V gene's germline CDR1 is MNHEY and CDR2 SVGAGI. V lost 7 bases and J 1 base, leaving 16 bases between the germline ends. This chain's CDR3 is CASTARWQGNTEAFF. CDR3 nucleotides: TGTGCCAGCACCGCACGGTGGCAGGGGAACACTGAAGCTTTCTTT.

The chain recombines TRBV28 with TRBJ1-2; D may be TRBD1 (6 bases). Germline CDR1 is MDHEN and CDR2 is SYDVKM. V gave up 3 bases and J gave up 8 bases, with 13 bases separating them. The CDR3 consists of 13 residues. Here the CDR3 DNA reads TGTGCCAGCAGTTTGCGGGGGCGCGGAGGCTACACCTTC. Translated, it gives CASSLRGRGGYTF.

V usage is TRBV30 and J usage is TRBJ2-3, with D possibly being TRBD1 (6 bases). The length of the CDR3 is 13 residues. The germline V gene encodes CDR1 GTSNPN and CDR2 SVGIG (reference sequence). V lost 3 bases and J 0 bases, leaving 7 bases between the germline ends. CDR3 in DNA: TGTGCCTGGAGCGGACAGAGCACAGATACGCAGTATTTT. Translation gives CAWSGQSTDTQYF.

The chain recombines TRBV5-1 with TRBJ1-2, with D uncertain. Trimming stripped 5 bases from V and 7 bases from J, with 15 bases between. The CDR3 is 13 residues long. Germline V lookup: CDR1 SGHRS, CDR2 YFSETQ. The CDR3 region has the DNA TGCGCCAGCAGTTTCGAGGGTTCTCTTGGCTACACCTTC. It codes for CASSFEGSLGYTF. The whole variable domain, remainder taken from reference TRBV5-1 and TRBJ1-2, is KAGVTQTPRYLIKTRGQQVTLSCSPISGHRSVSWYQQTPGQGLQFLFEYFSETQRNKGNFPGRFSGRQFSNSRSEMNVSTLELGDSALYLCASSFEGSLGYTFGSGTRLTVV.